These T cell receptor beta chains were read from a single sample in a study of cytomegalovirus exposure and HLA in healthy donors. Data came from immunoSEQ multiplex PCR; TCRdb stores just in-frame clones and leaves some out. The repertoire consists of 190,000 or so clones, with about four fifths occurring once and the leading ten covering around 9.6%. Sequencing used PBMCs. Every receptor here comes from a woman aged 45-65 years in good health and CMV-seropositive. CDR3s leave out the opening cysteine and the closing phenylalanine or tryptophan. D genes are given only for firm matches. Part of the rows lack a size; the others show once, few, many or a class for expanded clones.

size	D	V	CDR3
.	.	TRBV6-1	ASTQRGAGNTIY
.	.	TRBV5-1	ASSLGIEHYDTEAF
.	.	TRBV29-1	SIWGPLEAF
once	.	TRBV7-3	ASSLRPRAGELF
.	.	TRBV29-1	SVEDRVGGPDTQY
.	TRBD1	TRBV6-5	ASSWGQGASYGYT
.	.	TRBV28	ASTMGGATYEQY
.	TRBD1	TRBV9	ASSVAGQGASGNTIY
.	.	TRBV7-6	ASSLYGLGETQY
.	.	TRBV27	ASREGARETQY
.	TRBD1	TRBV30	AWSVWGIRQGGETQY
few	TRBD1	TRBV7-2	ASSRRGTVENTIY
.	.	TRBV5-1	ASGGYLPDGADEQF
.	.	TRBV9	ASSVAGGELF
.	TRBD1	TRBV13	ASSLPNRGDYEQY
.	TRBD2	TRBV28	ASRRGGLADTQY
.	.	TRBV19	ASSIGQAGDTQY
few	.	TRBV4-3	ASSDTGILNTEAF
.	.	TRBV18	ASSPGASGANVLT
.	TRBD1	TRBV7-2	ASSLGTGGKEQY
once	.	TRBV29-1	SVVDSRGLSHNEQF
once	TRBD2	TRBV5-6	ASSLGLASYEQY
few	.	TRBV9	ASSVTYRAGTGELF
.	.	TRBV7-2	ASSIPSTDTQY
.	TRBD1	TRBV6-1	ASSLSTGDEQF
.	.	TRBV9	ASSSRFHNEQF
.	.	TRBV5-1	ASSLDRVVGATQY
.	TRBD1	TRBV5-1	ASSLRAGGSQPQH
.	.	TRBV30	AWSRVSQPQH
.	.	TRBV5-1	ASSFSTRPDTQY
.	.	TRBV4-1	ASSQDLSFWQPQH
.	.	TRBV2	ASAGWTEAF
.	TRBD1	TRBV19	ASSSPDRGLYGYT
few	.	TRBV28	ASSLQGVGSYNEQF
.	.	TRBV7-2	ASSRIRSGNTIY
once	.	TRBV23-1	ADSRRDPAYEQY
.	.	TRBV28	ASSFRQFGALPYEQY
.	.	TRBV6-1	ASSEARYGYT
.	.	TRBV2	ASRRDSPSETQY
.	.	TRBV10-3	ATGGPESYNEQF
once	TRBD1	TRBV5-5	ASSHRQGVSEQY
.	.	TRBV19	ASRQGVNTEAF
.	.	TRBV9	ASSVGSSSYNSPLH
.	.	TRBV9	ASSVGREDTQAF
.	.	TRBV6-5	ASSSPSGTIY
once	TRBD1	TRBV18	ASSRQGNSYEQY
few	.	TRBV4-3	ASSQGEGYEAF
once	TRBD1	TRBV7-8	ASSATRTGANTGELF
.	.	TRBV19	ASTSLGAGNTGELF
.	TRBD1	TRBV7-2	ASSLASGGGYNEQF